The rows below give T cell receptor beta chains drawn from one sample of a study of CD8 T cells in Susac syndrome. TCRdb re-derived calls from the immunoSEQ multiplex PCR reads in MiXCR, one entry per CDR3 protein. Of roughly 400,000 distinct CDR3 sequences listed, around 85% are singletons. Material for sequencing was CD8+ T cells from PBMCs. The receptors here all came from a human donor with multiple sclerosis. The CDR3 runs from the conserved cysteine through the conserved F or W. Fields, in order: clone size, J gene, D gene, V gene, CDR3 DNA, CDR3 protein. A D gene is named only where the DNA matches it firmly. The size of a clone is reported for some rows only, either as once, few or many, or as a class for expanded clones.

clone size: .; J gene: TRBJ2-7; D gene: .; V gene: TRBV20-1; CDR3 DNA: TGCAGTGCTGAGGACCCTATGGGGGACGAGCAGTACTTC; CDR3 protein: CSAEDPMGDEQYF
clone size: .; J gene: TRBJ1-1; D gene: .; V gene: TRBV4-1; CDR3 DNA: TGCGCCAGCAGCCAAGCGGGAGAAGCCACTGAAGCTTTCTTT; CDR3 protein: CASSQAGEATEAFF
clone size: .; J gene: TRBJ2-5; D gene: TRBD1; V gene: TRBV3-1; CDR3 DNA: TGTGCCAGCAGCCGGGAGACAGGGACGGAGACCCAGTACTTC; CDR3 protein: CASSRETGTETQYF
clone size: .; J gene: TRBJ2-5; D gene: TRBD1; V gene: TRBV11-2; CDR3 DNA: TGTGCCAGCAGCGCCCGGGACAGGGAGGGAGAGACCCAGTACTTC; CDR3 protein: CASSARDREGETQYF
clone size: .; J gene: TRBJ2-5; D gene: .; V gene: TRBV20-1; CDR3 DNA: TGCAGTGTCGGCCGGGGTGGGCGTTGGGAGACCCAGTACTTC; CDR3 protein: CSVGRGGRWETQYF
clone size: .; J gene: TRBJ1-2; D gene: .; V gene: TRBV6-2/TRBV6-3; CDR3 DNA: TGTGCCAGCAGTTCCCCCGGGACACCAAACTATGGCTACACCTTC; CDR3 protein: CASSSPGTPNYGYTF
clone size: .; J gene: TRBJ2-2; D gene: .; V gene: TRBV6-2/TRBV6-3; CDR3 DNA: TGTGCCAGCAGTTACGGGGGGGCTGACGGGGAGCTGTTTTTT; CDR3 protein: CASSYGGADGELFF
clone size: .; J gene: TRBJ1-4; D gene: .; V gene: TRBV30; CDR3 DNA: TGTGCCTGGAACCCGGGGCCTGCAACTAATGAAAAACTGTTTTTT; CDR3 protein: CAWNPGPATNEKLFF
clone size: .; J gene: TRBJ1-2; D gene: .; V gene: TRBV4-1; CDR3 DNA: TGCGCCAGCAGCCTTCAGGGCCTCTACACCTTC; CDR3 protein: CASSLQGLYTF
clone size: .; J gene: TRBJ2-1; D gene: .; V gene: TRBV28; CDR3 DNA: TGTGCCAGCAGTTTAAGGGGGGCGCCCATAAATGAGCAGTTCTTC; CDR3 protein: CASSLRGAPINEQFF
clone size: .; J gene: TRBJ2-3; D gene: .; V gene: TRBV9; CDR3 DNA: TGTGCCAGCAGCATCCTATTTGACACAGATACGCAGTATTTT; CDR3 protein: CASSILFDTDTQYF
clone size: once; J gene: TRBJ2-2; D gene: .; V gene: TRBV2; CDR3 DNA: TGTGCCAGCAGTGGAGCGACCGGGGAGCTGTTTTTT; CDR3 protein: CASSGATGELFF
clone size: .; J gene: TRBJ2-3; D gene: TRBD2; V gene: TRBV20-1; CDR3 DNA: TGCAGTGCTAGAGAACTAGCGGGAGTACTAGATACGCAGTATTTT; CDR3 protein: CSARELAGVLDTQYF
clone size: .; J gene: TRBJ2-7; D gene: .; V gene: TRBV5-4; CDR3 DNA: TGTGCCAGCAGCTTGGTTCCCGCCTACGAGCAGTACTTC; CDR3 protein: CASSLVPAYEQYF
clone size: .; J gene: TRBJ1-1; D gene: .; V gene: TRBV27; CDR3 DNA: TGTGCCAGCAGTCGCGGGCTGGGGGGCACTGAAGCTTTCTTT; CDR3 protein: CASSRGLGGTEAFF
clone size: .; J gene: TRBJ1-3; D gene: .; V gene: TRBV12-3/TRBV12-4; CDR3 DNA: TGTGCCAGCAGTCCCTACAGGGCTGGAAACACCATATATTTT; CDR3 protein: CASSPYRAGNTIYF
clone size: few; J gene: TRBJ1-2; D gene: .; V gene: TRBV6-6; CDR3 DNA: TGTGCCAGCAGTTACTCTGATAGGGGCGGCTACACCTTC; CDR3 protein: CASSYSDRGGYTF
clone size: few; J gene: TRBJ2-2; D gene: .; V gene: TRBV28; CDR3 DNA: TGTGCCAGCAGTCTGGGTATGGGCACCGGGGAGCTGTTTTTT; CDR3 protein: CASSLGMGTGELFF
clone size: .; J gene: TRBJ1-3; D gene: .; V gene: TRBV4-1; CDR3 DNA: TGCGCCAGCAGCCAAGATCGGGCAGCCTCTGGAAACACCATATATTTT; CDR3 protein: CASSQDRAASGNTIYF
clone size: .; J gene: TRBJ1-5; D gene: .; V gene: TRBV6-4; CDR3 DNA: TGTGCCAGCAGTGAGTCTGAATCTAATCAGCCCCAGCATTTT; CDR3 protein: CASSESESNQPQHF
clone size: .; J gene: TRBJ2-7; D gene: .; V gene: TRBV30; CDR3 DNA: TGTGCCTGGAGTGTAGTTGGAACCACCAGCTCCTACGAGCAGTACTTC; CDR3 protein: CAWSVVGTTSSYEQYF
clone size: .; J gene: TRBJ1-6; D gene: .; V gene: TRBV7-6; CDR3 DNA: TGTGCCAGCAGCATCGAGGACAGCTCCTATAATTCACCCCTCCACTTT; CDR3 protein: CASSIEDSSYNSPLHF
clone size: .; J gene: TRBJ2-1; D gene: TRBD2; V gene: TRBV3-1; CDR3 DNA: TGTGCCAGCAGCCAAGAGTGGTATGGGCGGGGGAGGTACAATGAGCAGTTCTTC; CDR3 protein: CASSQEWYGRGRYNEQFF
clone size: .; J gene: TRBJ1-1; D gene: .; V gene: TRBV6-5; CDR3 DNA: TGTGCCAGCAGTTACTCAGCGGGGAACCTCCCCCCGAACACTGAAGCTTTCTTT; CDR3 protein: CASSYSAGNLPPNTEAFF
clone size: .; J gene: TRBJ1-1; D gene: .; V gene: TRBV5-1; CDR3 DNA: TGCGCCAGCAGCCTCCGGGGGGGCGGGCCTGAAGCTTTCTTT; CDR3 protein: CASSLRGGGPEAFF
clone size: .; J gene: TRBJ2-3; D gene: TRBD2; V gene: TRBV20-1; CDR3 DNA: TGCAGTGCCGAGATGAGCGGGAGCTCGGATACGCAGTATTTT; CDR3 protein: CSAEMSGSSDTQYF
clone size: .; J gene: TRBJ2-7; D gene: TRBD1; V gene: TRBV5-1; CDR3 DNA: TGCGCCAGCAGCACCAGACAGGGAAACTCCTACGAGCAGTACTTC; CDR3 protein: CASSTRQGNSYEQYF
clone size: .; J gene: TRBJ1-1; D gene: .; V gene: TRBV30; CDR3 DNA: TGTGCCTGGGTTATGAGTCTGAACACTGAAGCTTTCTTT; CDR3 protein: CAWVMSLNTEAFF
clone size: .; J gene: TRBJ1-1; D gene: TRBD1; V gene: TRBV29-1; CDR3 DNA: TGCAGCGTTGAACTCAGGGACAGGGTGAACACTGAAGCTTTCTTT; CDR3 protein: CSVELRDRVNTEAFF
clone size: few; J gene: TRBJ1-6; D gene: TRBD1; V gene: TRBV19; CDR3 DNA: TGTGCCAGTAGTCCTGCCTTCCGGGACAGGGGTAATTCACCCCTCCACTTT; CDR3 protein: CASSPAFRDRGNSPLHF
clone size: .; J gene: TRBJ2-1; D gene: .; V gene: TRBV28; CDR3 DNA: TGTGCCAGCATCAGCGGCTCCTACAATGAGCAGTTCTTC; CDR3 protein: CASISGSYNEQFF
clone size: .; J gene: TRBJ2-1; D gene: .; V gene: TRBV2; CDR3 DNA: TGTGCCCGGTGGGGGAACGAGCAGTTCTTC; CDR3 protein: CARWGNEQFF
clone size: .; J gene: TRBJ2-2; D gene: .; V gene: TRBV29-1; CDR3 DNA: TGCAGCGTTCAGGATGGTACCGGGGAGCTGTTTTTT; CDR3 protein: CSVQDGTGELFF
clone size: .; J gene: TRBJ2-1; D gene: .; V gene: TRBV27; CDR3 DNA: TGTGCCAGCAACCTTGGAGGGACTGCGCCCTACAATGAGCAGTTCTTC; CDR3 protein: CASNLGGTAPYNEQFF
clone size: few; J gene: TRBJ2-3; D gene: TRBD2; V gene: TRBV7-9; CDR3 DNA: TGTGCCAGCAGTCTTTTAGCGGGAGTCACAGATACGCAGTATTTT; CDR3 protein: CASSLLAGVTDTQYF
clone size: few; J gene: TRBJ2-7; D gene: .; V gene: TRBV4-2; CDR3 DNA: TGTGCCACCTACGGGGGTGGCGAGCAGTACTTC; CDR3 protein: CATYGGGEQYF
clone size: .; J gene: TRBJ2-1; D gene: TRBD2; V gene: TRBV14; CDR3 DNA: TGTGCCAGCAGCCAAGGGACTAGCGGGAGTTCTGAGCAGTTCTTC; CDR3 protein: CASSQGTSGSSEQFF
clone size: .; J gene: TRBJ2-1; D gene: .; V gene: TRBV27; CDR3 DNA: TGTGCCAGCAGTTTTGGGGGCTTTAGCTACAATGAGCAGTTCTTC; CDR3 protein: CASSFGGFSYNEQFF
clone size: .; J gene: TRBJ2-7; D gene: .; V gene: TRBV29-1; CDR3 DNA: TGCAGCGTCTCCTCAGGGGACGATCCCTACGAGCAGTACTTC; CDR3 protein: CSVSSGDDPYEQYF
clone size: .; J gene: TRBJ2-1; D gene: .; V gene: TRBV7-2; CDR3 DNA: TGTGCCAGCAGCTTGGTAGCCCTTCACAATGAGCAGTTCTTC; CDR3 protein: CASSLVALHNEQFF
clone size: .; J gene: TRBJ2-1; D gene: .; V gene: TRBV7-9; CDR3 DNA: TGTGCCAGCAGCACAGGGGAGGTCAATGAGCAGTTCTTC; CDR3 protein: CASSTGEVNEQFF
clone size: .; J gene: TRBJ2-1; D gene: .; V gene: TRBV27; CDR3 DNA: TGTGCCAGCAGTTTGGGGGGCCTGGAGGTTGATGAGCAGTTCTTC; CDR3 protein: CASSLGGLEVDEQFF
clone size: .; J gene: TRBJ1-3; D gene: .; V gene: TRBV4-1; CDR3 DNA: TGCGCCAGCAGCCAAGGGGCCAGCTCTGGAAACACCATATATTTT; CDR3 protein: CASSQGASSGNTIYF
clone size: .; J gene: TRBJ2-1; D gene: .; V gene: TRBV9; CDR3 DNA: TGTGCCAGCAGCGTAGATACAGGCAATGAGCAGTTCTTC; CDR3 protein: CASSVDTGNEQFF
clone size: few; J gene: TRBJ2-1; D gene: .; V gene: TRBV6-5; CDR3 DNA: TGTGCCAGCAGTTACTCGATGGCTAGCCAGAATGAGCAGTTCTTC; CDR3 protein: CASSYSMASQNEQFF
clone size: .; J gene: TRBJ2-7; D gene: .; V gene: TRBV4-1; CDR3 DNA: TGCGCCAGCAGCCAAGATCGGATGGTAGAGGGGATGACCTACGAGCAGTACTTC; CDR3 protein: CASSQDRMVEGMTYEQYF
clone size: .; J gene: TRBJ2-7; D gene: .; V gene: TRBV27; CDR3 DNA: TGTGCCAGCAGTTTGACAGCCACTCGGAACGAGCAGTACTTC; CDR3 protein: CASSLTATRNEQYF
clone size: few; J gene: TRBJ1-1; D gene: TRBD1; V gene: TRBV6-5; CDR3 DNA: TGTGCCAGCAAGGGGGCAGGGAACACTGAAGCTTTCTTT; CDR3 protein: CASKGAGNTEAFF
clone size: .; J gene: TRBJ2-3; D gene: TRBD2; V gene: TRBV10-3; CDR3 DNA: TGTGCCATCAGTGATGCTAGCGGGGGCCTGTTGGATACGCAGTATTTT; CDR3 protein: CAISDASGGLLDTQYF
clone size: .; J gene: TRBJ1-1; D gene: .; V gene: TRBV28; CDR3 DNA: TGTGCCAGCAGTTTAACTCAGGGGTGGACTGAAGCTTTCTTT; CDR3 protein: CASSLTQGWTEAFF
clone size: once; J gene: TRBJ2-7; D gene: .; V gene: TRBV19; CDR3 DNA: TGTGCCAGTAGTGCGTCGATCGGGCAGGGGTACGAGCAGTACTTC; CDR3 protein: CASSASIGQGYEQYF
clone size: .; J gene: TRBJ1-4; D gene: TRBD1; V gene: TRBV5-1; CDR3 DNA: TGCGCCAGCACCGAAAGACAGGGAACTAATGAAAAACTGTTTTTT; CDR3 protein: CASTERQGTNEKLFF
clone size: .; J gene: TRBJ2-7; D gene: .; V gene: TRBV18; CDR3 DNA: TGTGCCGGCTCAAGTGGACTAAGCGACGAGCAGTACTTC; CDR3 protein: CAGSSGLSDEQYF
clone size: .; J gene: TRBJ2-1; D gene: .; V gene: TRBV5-5; CDR3 DNA: TGTGCCAGCAGCTTGGAGTTTGGGCCCAATGAGCAGTTCTTC; CDR3 protein: CASSLEFGPNEQFF